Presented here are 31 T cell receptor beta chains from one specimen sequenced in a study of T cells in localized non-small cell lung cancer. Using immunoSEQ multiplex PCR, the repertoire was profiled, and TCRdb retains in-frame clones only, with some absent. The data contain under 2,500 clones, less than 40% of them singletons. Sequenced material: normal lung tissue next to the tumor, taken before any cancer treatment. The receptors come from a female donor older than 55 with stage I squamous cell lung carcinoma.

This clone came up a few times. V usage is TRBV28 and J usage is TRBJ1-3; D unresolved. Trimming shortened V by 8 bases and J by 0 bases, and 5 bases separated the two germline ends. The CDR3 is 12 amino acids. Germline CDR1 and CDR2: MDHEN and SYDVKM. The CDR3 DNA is TGTGCCAGCGCCTACTCTGGAAACACCATATATTTT. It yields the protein CASAYSGNTIYF. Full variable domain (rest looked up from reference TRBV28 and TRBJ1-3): DVKVTQSSRYLVKRTGEKVFLECVQDMDHENMFWYRQDPGLGLRLIYFSYDVKMKEKGDIPEGYSVSREKKERFSLILESASTNQTSMYLCASAYSGNTIYFGEGSWLTVV.

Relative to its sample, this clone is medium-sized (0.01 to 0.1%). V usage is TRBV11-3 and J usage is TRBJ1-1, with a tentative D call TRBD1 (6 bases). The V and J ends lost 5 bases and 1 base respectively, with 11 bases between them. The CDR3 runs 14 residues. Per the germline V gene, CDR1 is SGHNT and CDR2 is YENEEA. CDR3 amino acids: CASSIQGQNTEAFF. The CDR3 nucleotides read TGTGCCAGCAGCATACAGGGACAGAACACTGAAGCTTTCTTT.

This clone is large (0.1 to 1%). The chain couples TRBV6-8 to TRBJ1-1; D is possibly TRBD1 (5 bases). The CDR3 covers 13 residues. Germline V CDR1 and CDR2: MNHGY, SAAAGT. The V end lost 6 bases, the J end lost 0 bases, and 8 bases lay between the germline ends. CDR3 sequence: CASSRQMNTEAFF. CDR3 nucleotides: TGTGCCAGCAGCCGACAGATGAACACTGAAGCTTTCTTT.

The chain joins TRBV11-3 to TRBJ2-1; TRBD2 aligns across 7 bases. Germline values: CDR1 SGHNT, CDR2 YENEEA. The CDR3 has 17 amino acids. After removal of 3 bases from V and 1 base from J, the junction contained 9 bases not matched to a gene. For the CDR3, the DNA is TGTGCCAGCAGCTTCAGCGGGGATTATAGTTCCTACAATGAGCAGTTCTTC. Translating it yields CASSFSGDYSSYNEQFF.

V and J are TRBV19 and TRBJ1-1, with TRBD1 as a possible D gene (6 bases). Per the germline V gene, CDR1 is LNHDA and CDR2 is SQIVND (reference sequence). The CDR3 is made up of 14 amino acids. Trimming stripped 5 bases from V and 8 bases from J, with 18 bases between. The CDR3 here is CASSANRVEVEAFF. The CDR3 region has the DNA TGTGCCAGTAGTGCCAACAGGGTAGAGGTCGAAGCTTTCTTT.

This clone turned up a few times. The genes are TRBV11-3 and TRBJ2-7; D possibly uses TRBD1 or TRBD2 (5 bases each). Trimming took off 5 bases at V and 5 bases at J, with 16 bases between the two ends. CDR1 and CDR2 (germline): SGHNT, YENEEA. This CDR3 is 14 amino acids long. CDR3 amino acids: CASSRGAGFDEQYF. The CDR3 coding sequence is TGTGCCAGCAGCCGAGGGGCAGGGTTTGACGAGCAGTACTTC.

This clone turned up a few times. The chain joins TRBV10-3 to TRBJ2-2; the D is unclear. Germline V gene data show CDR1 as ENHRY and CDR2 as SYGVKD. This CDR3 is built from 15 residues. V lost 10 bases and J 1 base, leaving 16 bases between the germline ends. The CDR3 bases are TGTGCCAGCGGAGTTACAGCAGGGAACACCGGGGAGCTGTTTTTT. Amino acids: CASGVTAGNTGELFF.

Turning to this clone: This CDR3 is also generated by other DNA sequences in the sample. CDR3: CASSLDGPPREKLFF. The CDR3 coding sequence is TGTGCCAGCAGCTTAGACGGACCCCCCCGGGAAAAACTGTTTTTT. The chain employs TRBV11-3 and TRBJ1-4; no reliable D call. The V end was cut by 0 bases, the J end by 8 bases, with 13 bases between. Looked up from germline, CDR1 is SGHNT and CDR2 is YENEEA. The CDR3 runs 15 residues.

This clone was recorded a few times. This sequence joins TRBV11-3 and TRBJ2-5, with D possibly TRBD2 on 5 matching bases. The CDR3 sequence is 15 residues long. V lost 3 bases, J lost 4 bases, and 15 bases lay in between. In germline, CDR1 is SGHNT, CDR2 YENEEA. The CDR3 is CASSFRGPRRETQYF. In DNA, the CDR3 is TGTGCCAGCAGCTTCCGAGGGCCGAGGCGAGAGACCCAGTACTTC.

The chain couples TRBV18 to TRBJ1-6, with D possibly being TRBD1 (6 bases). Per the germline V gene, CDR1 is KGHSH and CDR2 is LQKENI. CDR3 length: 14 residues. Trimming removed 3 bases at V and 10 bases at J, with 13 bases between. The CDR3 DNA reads TGTGCCAGCTCACCGACAGGAGCTCGATCACCCCTCCACTTT. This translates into CASSPTGARSPLHF.

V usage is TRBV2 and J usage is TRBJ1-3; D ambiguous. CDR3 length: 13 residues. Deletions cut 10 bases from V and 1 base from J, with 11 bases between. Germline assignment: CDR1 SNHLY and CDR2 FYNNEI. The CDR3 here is CAISSSSGNTIYF. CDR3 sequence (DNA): TGTGCCATATCATCCTCATCTGGAAACACCATATATTTT. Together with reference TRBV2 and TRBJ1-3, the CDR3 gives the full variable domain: EPEVTQTPSHQVTQMGQEVILRCVPISNHLYFYWYRQILGQKVEFLVSFYNNEISEKSEIFDDQFSVERPDGSNFTLKIRSTKLEDSAMYFCAISSSSGNTIYFGEGSWLTVV.

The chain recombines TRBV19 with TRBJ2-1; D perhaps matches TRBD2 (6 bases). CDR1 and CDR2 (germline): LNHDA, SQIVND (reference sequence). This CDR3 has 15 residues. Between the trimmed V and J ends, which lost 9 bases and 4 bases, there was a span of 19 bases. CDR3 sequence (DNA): TGTGCCAGCCATGTAGGAGGGGCCGGGTACAATGAGCAGTTCTTC. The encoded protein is CASHVGGAGYNEQFF.

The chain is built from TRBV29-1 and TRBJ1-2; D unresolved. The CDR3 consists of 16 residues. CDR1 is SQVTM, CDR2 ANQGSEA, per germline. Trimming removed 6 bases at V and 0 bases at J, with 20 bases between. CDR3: CSVSYYSTDTNYGYTF. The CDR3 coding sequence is TGCAGCGTCTCATACTATTCGACGGATACTAACTATGGCTACACCTTC.

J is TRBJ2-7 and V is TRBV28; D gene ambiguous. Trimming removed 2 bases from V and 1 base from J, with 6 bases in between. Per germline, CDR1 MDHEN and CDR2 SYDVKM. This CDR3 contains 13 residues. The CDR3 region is CASSLSESYEQYF. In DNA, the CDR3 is TGTGCCAGCAGTTTAAGCGAATCCTACGAGCAGTACTTC.

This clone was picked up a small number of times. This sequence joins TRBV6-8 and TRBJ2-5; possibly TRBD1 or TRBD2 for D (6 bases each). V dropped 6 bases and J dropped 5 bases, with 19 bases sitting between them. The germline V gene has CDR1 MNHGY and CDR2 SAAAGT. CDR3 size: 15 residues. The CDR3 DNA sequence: TGTGCCAGCAGCCCCGGGGGCCTCAGACAGGAGACCCAGTACTTC. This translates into CASSPGGLRQETQYF.

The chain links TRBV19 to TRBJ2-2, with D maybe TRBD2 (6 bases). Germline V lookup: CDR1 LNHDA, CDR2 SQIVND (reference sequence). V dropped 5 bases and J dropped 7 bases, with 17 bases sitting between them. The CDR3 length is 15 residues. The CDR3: CASSVAPGGNGELFF. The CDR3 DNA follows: TGTGCCAGTAGTGTAGCGCCCGGCGGGAACGGGGAGCTGTTTTTT.

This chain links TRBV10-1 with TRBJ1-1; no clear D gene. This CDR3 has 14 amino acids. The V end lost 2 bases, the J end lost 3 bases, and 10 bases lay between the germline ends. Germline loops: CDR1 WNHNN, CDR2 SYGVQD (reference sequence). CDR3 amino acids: CASSENAGDTEAFF. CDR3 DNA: TGCGCCAGCAGTGAGAATGCTGGGGACACTGAAGCTTTCTTT.

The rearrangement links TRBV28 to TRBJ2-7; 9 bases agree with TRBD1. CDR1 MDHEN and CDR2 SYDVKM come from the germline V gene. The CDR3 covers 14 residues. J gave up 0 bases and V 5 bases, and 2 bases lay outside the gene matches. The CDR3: CASSRDRASYEQYF. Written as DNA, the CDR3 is TGTGCCAGCAGTCGGGACAGGGCCTCCTACGAGCAGTACTTC.

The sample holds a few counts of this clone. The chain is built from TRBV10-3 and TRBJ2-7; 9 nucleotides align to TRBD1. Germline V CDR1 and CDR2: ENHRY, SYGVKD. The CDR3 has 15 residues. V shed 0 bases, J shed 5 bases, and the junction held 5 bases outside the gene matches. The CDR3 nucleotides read TGTGCCATCAGTGAGTCGGGACAGGGTATCGACGAGCAGTACTTC. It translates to CAISESGQGIDEQYF.

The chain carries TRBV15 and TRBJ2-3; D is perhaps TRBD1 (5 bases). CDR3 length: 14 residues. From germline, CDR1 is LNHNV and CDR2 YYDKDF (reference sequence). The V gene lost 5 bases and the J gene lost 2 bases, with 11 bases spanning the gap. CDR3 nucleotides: TGTGCCACCAGCTTCGGACAAGTCACAGATACGCAGTATTTT. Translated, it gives CATSFGQVTDTQYF.

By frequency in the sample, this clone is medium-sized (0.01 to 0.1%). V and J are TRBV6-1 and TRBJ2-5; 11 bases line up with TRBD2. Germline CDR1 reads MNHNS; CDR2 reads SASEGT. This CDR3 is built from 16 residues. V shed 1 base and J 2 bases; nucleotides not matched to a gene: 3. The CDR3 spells CASSEGIAGGQETQYF. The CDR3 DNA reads TGTGCCAGCAGTGAAGGGATAGCGGGGGGGCAAGAGACCCAGTACTTC.

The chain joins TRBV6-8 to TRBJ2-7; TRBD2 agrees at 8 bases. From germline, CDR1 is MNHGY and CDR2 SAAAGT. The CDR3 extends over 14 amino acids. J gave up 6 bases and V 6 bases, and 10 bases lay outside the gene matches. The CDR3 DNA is TGTGCCAGCAGCCCCTCCACGGGACTAGGCGAGCAGTACTTC. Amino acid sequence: CASSPSTGLGEQYF.

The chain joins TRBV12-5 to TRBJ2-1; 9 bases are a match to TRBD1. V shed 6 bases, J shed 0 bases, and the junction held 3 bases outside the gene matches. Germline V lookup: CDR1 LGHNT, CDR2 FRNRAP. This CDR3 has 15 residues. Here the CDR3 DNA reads TGTGCTAGTGGCCTGGACAGGGGCTCCTACAATGAGCAGTTCTTC. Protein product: CASGLDRGSYNEQFF.

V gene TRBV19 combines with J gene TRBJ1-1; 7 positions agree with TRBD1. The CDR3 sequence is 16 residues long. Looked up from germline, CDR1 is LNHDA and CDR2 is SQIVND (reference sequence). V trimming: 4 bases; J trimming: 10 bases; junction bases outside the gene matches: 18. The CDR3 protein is CASSTRDSPSIRAAFF. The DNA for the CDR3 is TGTGCCAGTAGTACCAGGGACAGTCCTTCCATCAGGGCAGCTTTCTTT.

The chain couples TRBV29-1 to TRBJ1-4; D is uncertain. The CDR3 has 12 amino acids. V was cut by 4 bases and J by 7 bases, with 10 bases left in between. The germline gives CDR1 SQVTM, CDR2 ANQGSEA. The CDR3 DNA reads TGCAGCGTTGGGAGGGTGGGTGAAAAACTGTTTTTT. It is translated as CSVGRVGEKLFF.

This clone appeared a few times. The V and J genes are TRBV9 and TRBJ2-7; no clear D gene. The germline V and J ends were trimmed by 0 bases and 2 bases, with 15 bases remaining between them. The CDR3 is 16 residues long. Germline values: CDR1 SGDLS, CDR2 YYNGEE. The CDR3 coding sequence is TGTGCCAGCAGCGTAGGCGTTGGGCCCCTAGCCTACGAGCAGTACTTC. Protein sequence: CASSVGVGPLAYEQYF.

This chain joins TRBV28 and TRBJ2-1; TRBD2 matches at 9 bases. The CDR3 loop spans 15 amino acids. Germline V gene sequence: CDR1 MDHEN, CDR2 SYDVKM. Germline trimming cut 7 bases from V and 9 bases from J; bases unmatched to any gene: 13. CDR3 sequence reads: CASNWGLARESEQFF. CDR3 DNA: TGTGCCAGCAACTGGGGACTAGCCAGAGAAAGTGAGCAGTTCTTC.

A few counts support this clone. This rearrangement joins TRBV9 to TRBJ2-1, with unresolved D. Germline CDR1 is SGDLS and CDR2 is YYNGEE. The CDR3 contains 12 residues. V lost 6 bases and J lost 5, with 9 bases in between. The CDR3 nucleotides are TGTGCCAGCATGGCGGAGAACAATGAGCAGTTCTTC. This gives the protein CASMAENNEQFF.

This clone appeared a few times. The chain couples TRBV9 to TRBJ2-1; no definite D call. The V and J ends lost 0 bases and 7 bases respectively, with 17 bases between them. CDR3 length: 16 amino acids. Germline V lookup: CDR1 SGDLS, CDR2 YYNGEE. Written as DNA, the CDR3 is TGTGCCAGCAGCGTAGGAGTCCTCCCTTCCTTTAATGAGCAGTTCTTC. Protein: CASSVGVLPSFNEQFF.

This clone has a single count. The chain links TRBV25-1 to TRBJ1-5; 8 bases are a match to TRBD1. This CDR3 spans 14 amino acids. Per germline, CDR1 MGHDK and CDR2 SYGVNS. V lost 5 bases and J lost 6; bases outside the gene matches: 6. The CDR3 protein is CASSPRQGSQPQHF. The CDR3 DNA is TGTGCCAGCAGTCCGCGACAGGGGTCTCAGCCCCAGCATTTT.

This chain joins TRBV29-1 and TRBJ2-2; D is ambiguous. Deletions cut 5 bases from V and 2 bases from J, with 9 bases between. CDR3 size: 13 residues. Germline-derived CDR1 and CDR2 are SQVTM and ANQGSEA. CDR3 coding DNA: TGCAGCGTTCTCAGGATTAACACCGGGGAGCTGTTTTTT. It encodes CSVLRINTGELFF.